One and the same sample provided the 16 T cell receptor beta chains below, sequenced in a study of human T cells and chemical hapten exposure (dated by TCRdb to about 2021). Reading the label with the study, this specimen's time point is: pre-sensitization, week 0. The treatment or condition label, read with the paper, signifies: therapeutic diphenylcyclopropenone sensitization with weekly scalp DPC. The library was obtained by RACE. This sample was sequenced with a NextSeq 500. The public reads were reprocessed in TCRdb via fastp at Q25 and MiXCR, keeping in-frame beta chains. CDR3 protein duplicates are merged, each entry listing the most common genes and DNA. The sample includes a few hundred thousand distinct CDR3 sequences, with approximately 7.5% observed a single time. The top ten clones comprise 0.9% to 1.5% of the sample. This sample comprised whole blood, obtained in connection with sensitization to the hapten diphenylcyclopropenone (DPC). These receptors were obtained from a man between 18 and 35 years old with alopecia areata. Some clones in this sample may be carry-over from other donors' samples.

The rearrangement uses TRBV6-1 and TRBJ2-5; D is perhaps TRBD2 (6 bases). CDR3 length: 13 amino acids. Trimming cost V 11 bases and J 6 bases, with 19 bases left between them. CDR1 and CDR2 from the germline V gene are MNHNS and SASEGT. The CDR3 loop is CAGRWGGGQTQYF. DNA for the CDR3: TGTGCCGGTCGTTGGGGAGGCGGACAGACCCAGTACTTC.

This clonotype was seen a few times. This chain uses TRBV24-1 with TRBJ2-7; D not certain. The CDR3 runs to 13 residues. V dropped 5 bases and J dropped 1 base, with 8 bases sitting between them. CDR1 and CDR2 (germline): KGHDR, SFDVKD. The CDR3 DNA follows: TGTGCCACCAGTGGTTACAGATCCTACGAGCAGTACTTC. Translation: CATSGYRSYEQYF.

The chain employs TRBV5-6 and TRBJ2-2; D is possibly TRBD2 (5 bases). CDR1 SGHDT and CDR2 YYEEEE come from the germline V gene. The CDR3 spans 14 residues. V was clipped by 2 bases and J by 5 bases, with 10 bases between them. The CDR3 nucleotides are TGTGCCAGCAGCTTAACCCGCGGGACCGGGGAGCTGTTTTTT. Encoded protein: CASSLTRGTGELFF. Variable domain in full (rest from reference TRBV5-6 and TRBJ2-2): DAGVTQSPTHLIKTRGQQVTLRCSPKSGHDTVSWYQQALGQGPQFIFQYYEEEERQRGNFPDRFSGHQFPNYSSELNVNALLLGDSALYLCASSLTRGTGELFFGEGSRLTVL.

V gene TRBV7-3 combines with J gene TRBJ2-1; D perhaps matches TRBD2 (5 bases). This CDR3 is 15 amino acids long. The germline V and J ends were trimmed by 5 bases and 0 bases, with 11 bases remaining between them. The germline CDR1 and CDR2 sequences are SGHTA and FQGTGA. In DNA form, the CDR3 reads TGTGCCAGCAGCATGGAAGGGAGCTCCTACAATGAGCAGTTCTTC. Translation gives CASSMEGSSYNEQFF.

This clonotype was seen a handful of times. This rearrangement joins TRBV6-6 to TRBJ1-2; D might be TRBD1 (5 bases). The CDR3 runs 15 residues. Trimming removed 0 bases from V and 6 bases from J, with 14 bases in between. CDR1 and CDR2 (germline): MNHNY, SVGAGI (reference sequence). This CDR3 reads CASSYSGGFVDGYTF. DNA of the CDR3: TGTGCCAGCAGTTACTCTGGGGGATTTGTCGATGGCTACACCTTC.

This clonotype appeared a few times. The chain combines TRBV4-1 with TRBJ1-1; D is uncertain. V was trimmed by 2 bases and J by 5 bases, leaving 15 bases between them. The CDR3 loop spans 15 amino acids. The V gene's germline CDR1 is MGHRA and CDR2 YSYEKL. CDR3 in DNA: TGCGCCAGCAGCCAAACTCCGGTTAGTGGGACTGAAGCTTTCTTT. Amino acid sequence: CASSQTPVSGTEAFF.

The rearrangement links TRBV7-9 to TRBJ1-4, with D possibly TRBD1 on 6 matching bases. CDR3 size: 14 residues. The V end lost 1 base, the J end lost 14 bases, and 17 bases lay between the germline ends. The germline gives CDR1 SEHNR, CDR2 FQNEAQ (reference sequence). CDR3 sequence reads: CASSLDRDIMMLFF. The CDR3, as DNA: TGTGCCAGCAGCTTAGACCGGGACATTATGATGCTGTTTTTT.

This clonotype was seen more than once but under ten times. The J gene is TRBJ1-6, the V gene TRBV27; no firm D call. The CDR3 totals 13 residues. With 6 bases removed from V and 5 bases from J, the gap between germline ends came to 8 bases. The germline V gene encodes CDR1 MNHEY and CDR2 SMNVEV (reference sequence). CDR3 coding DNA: TGTGCCAGCAGGGGAGGGAATAATTCACCCCTCCACTTT. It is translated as CASRGGNNSPLHF.

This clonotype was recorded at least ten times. The CDR3 coding sequence is TGTGCCAGCAGTTACCCTAGCGGGGCGAACACCGGGGAGCTGTTTTTT. The encoded protein is CASSYPSGANTGELFF. The chain uses TRBV6-2 or TRBV6-3 and TRBJ2-2; 9 bases align to TRBD2. Germline V lookup: CDR1 MNHEY, CDR2 SVGEGT. The CDR3 consists of 16 residues. V trimming: 2 bases; J trimming: 0 bases; junction bases outside the gene matches: 1.

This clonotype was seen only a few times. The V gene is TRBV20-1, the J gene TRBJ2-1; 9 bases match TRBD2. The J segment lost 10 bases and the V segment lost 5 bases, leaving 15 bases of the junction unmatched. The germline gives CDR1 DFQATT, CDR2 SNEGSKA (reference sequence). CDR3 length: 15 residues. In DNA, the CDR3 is TGCAGTGCTGGAAGCGGGGGGAGGACAGGATACGAGCAGTTCTTC. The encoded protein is CSAGSGGRTGYEQFF.

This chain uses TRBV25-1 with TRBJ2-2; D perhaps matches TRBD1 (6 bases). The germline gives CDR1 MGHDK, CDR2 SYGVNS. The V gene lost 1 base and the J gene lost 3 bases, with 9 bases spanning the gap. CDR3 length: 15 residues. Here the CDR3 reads CASSESGTYTGELFF. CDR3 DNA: TGTGCCAGCAGTGAATCTGGGACATACACCGGGGAGCTGTTTTTT.

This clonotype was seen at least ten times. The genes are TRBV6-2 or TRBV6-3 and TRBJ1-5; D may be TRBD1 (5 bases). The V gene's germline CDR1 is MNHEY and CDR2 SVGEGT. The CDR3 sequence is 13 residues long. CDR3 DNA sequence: TGTGCTGCGGGGCAGATCGTCAATCAGCCCCAGCATTTT. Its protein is CAAGQIVNQPQHF.

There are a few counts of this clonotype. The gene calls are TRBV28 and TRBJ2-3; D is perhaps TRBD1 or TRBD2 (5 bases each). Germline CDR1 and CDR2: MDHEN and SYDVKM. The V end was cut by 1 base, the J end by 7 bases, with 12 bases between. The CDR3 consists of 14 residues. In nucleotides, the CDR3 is TGTGCCAGCAGTTTATATGTCCGGGGCAATACGCAGTATTTT. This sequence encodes CASSLYVRGNTQYF.

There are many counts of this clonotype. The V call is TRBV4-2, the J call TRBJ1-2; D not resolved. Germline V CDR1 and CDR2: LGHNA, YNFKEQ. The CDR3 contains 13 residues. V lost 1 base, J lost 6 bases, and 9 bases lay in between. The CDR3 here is CASSQVSQDGYTF. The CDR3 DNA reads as TGTGCCAGCAGCCAAGTAAGCCAGGATGGCTACACCTTC.

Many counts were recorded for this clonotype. CDR3 amino acids: CASSSAGTDTEAFF. In DNA, the CDR3 is TGCGCCAGCAGCTCGGCGGGGACAGACACTGAAGCTTTCTTT. The rearrangement joins TRBV5-1 to TRBJ1-1; 7 bases line up with TRBD1. This CDR3 comprises 14 residues. V dropped 3 bases and J dropped 3; count of bases not matched to a gene: 5. CDR1 is SGHRS and CDR2 is YFSETQ in the germline V gene.

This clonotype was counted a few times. CDR3 DNA: TGTGCCAGCAGCTTGTTCTTTCGGGATCAGCCCCAGCATTTT. This encodes CASSLFFRDQPQHF. This rearrangement joins TRBV7-2 to TRBJ1-5; D not resolved. V was trimmed by 3 bases and J by 5 bases, leaving 11 bases between them. The CDR3 has 14 residues. Germline CDR1 reads SGHTA; CDR2 reads FQGNSA.